This record covers a single TCR beta chain. In this sample, this clonotype turned up a few times. Its antigen is currently not known. Per-nucleotide qualities are absent, and no much larger clonotype sits a single base away. This specimen comes from a study (dated by TCRdb to 2016 to 2017). Library method: RT-PCR. The listed sequencing device is Illumina MiSeq. The public sequencing data were trimmed at Q25 with fastp and processed into clonotypes with MiXCR by TCRdb, which kept only in-frame beta chains. Duplicate CDR3 protein sequences are folded into a single record with the most common DNA and genes. For this sample there are around 700,000 distinct CDR3 sequences; 12% to 15% appear just once. About 3.6% of the sample lies in the top ten. The V and J ends are trimmed by 0 bases and 2 bases, leaving 12 bases between them. The CDR3 covers 16 residues, taking in both the cysteine and the phenylalanine. This entry keeps only the CDR3 DNA: 48 bases, framed from base 1. From the germline V gene, CDR1 is LGHNA and CDR2 is YNFKEQ.

The TCR originated in a female donor in good health, serving as a healthy control. The sequencing sample was made of memory CD4+ T cells from blood. Here the chain combines TRBV4-2 and TRBJ2-3, with the D call perhaps TRBD1 or TRBD2, as 6 bases match in each case. The CDR3 protein: CASSQDLRGDTDTQYF. At the DNA level, the sequence is TGTGCCAGCAGCCAAGATCTTAGGGGGGACACAGATACGCAGTATTTT.